This entry lists 5 T cell receptor beta chains sequenced from one sample in a study of blood T cell repertoires in COVID-19 (TCRdb year 2020). Library preparation was by the immunoSEQ multiplex PCR assay. TCRdb carries this immuneACCESS record with in-frame sequences only. Its versions omit some clonotypes, under half of them owing to an unresolved V gene in the studies checked, with the rest unexplained. Here the sample has approximately 180,000 clones; about three quarters occur a single time. About 26% of the sample is held by the ten biggest clonotypes. Source material: peripheral blood. These receptor sequences come from an older woman with acute or convalescent COVID-19.

The chain has TRBV5-1 and TRBJ2-6; 7 bases are shared with TRBD1. CDR3 length: 21 residues. V trimming: 5 bases; J trimming: 2 bases; junction bases outside the gene matches: 22. Germline CDR1 SGHRS, CDR2 YFSETQ. The CDR3 region is CASSPAGTATSHEPGANVLTF. The CDR3 nucleotides read TGCGCCAGCAGTCCGGCTGGGACAGCGACCTCTCATGAACCTGGGGCCAACGTCCTGACTTTC.

This chain joins TRBV24-1 and TRBJ1-1, with D perhaps TRBD1 (6 bases). Trimming took off 11 bases at V and 1 base at J, with 22 bases between the two ends. This CDR3 region has 16 residues. From germline, CDR1 is KGHDR and CDR2 SFDVKD. The CDR3 coding sequence is TGTGCCAGCGAGTGGAAACAGGGCCGGGCGAACACTGAAGCTTTCTTT. Translated: CASEWKQGRANTEAFF.

This chain connects TRBV24-1 to TRBJ2-2; 9 bases agree with TRBD1. Germline V gives CDR1 KGHDR, CDR2 SFDVKD. The V and J ends lost 9 bases and 1 base, in that order; junction bases with no gene match: 5. The CDR3 consists of 15 residues. This chain's CDR3 is CATQLGQGNTGELFF. The CDR3 DNA sequence: TGTGCCACCCAACTGGGACAGGGGAACACCGGGGAGCTGTTTTTT.

The V call is TRBV7-9, the J call TRBJ1-4, with D unclear. Germline lookup yields CDR1 SEHNR and CDR2 FQNEAQ (reference sequence). V gave up 5 bases and J gave up 3 bases, with 16 bases separating them. CDR3 length: 16 residues. CDR3 DNA sequence: TGTGCCAGCAGCGGCGGGATCCAATCGGCTAATGAAAAACTGTTTTTT. This translates into CASSGGIQSANEKLFF.

The chain employs TRBV19 and TRBJ2-3; 7 nucleotides match TRBD2. The CDR3 runs to 16 residues. The V gene end was trimmed by 3 bases and the J gene end by 2 bases; junction bases not matched to a gene: 8. CDR1 is LNHDA and CDR2 is SQIVND in the germline V gene (reference sequence). The CDR3 nucleotides are TGTGCCAGTAGTATCTGGGGGGGGACTCTCACAGATACGCAGTATTTT. Encoded protein: CASSIWGGTLTDTQYF.